This is a list of T cell receptor beta chains from one sample in a study of T cells in localized non-small cell lung cancer. Sequencing used immunoSEQ multiplex PCR; TCRdb keeps in-frame clones, though not all of them. The sample yields around 41,000 clones, 75% to 95% seen once. Here the sequenced sample was PBMCs, taken before any cancer treatment. Source of these receptors: a woman between 35 and 70 years old with stage II lung adenocarcinoma. CDR3s include the opening cysteine and the closing phenylalanine or tryptophan. D genes are given only for firm matches. A clone size is listed for some rows: how often the clone was seen (once, few, many), or a class if it is expanded.

J gene: TRBJ2-1; D gene: TRBD2; clone size: .; V gene: TRBV7-6; CDR3 DNA: TGTGCCAGCAGCTTAGAGGCGGGGGGCTACTCCTACAATGAGCAGTTCTTC; CDR3 protein: CASSLEAGGYSYNEQFF
J gene: TRBJ1-1; D gene: .; clone size: once; V gene: TRBV4-1; CDR3 DNA: TGCGCCAGCAGCCAAGTTGAGCTCCGGGATGAAGCTTTCTTT; CDR3 protein: CASSQVELRDEAFF
J gene: TRBJ1-2; D gene: .; clone size: .; V gene: TRBV7-2; CDR3 DNA: TGTGCCAGCAGCCCCCCGGCCAGGGAAAGCAGCTACACCTTC; CDR3 protein: CASSPPARESSYTF
J gene: TRBJ2-7; D gene: .; clone size: .; V gene: TRBV6-5; CDR3 DNA: TGTGCCAGCAGTGTTACCCCTACAGGGATCTACGAGCAGTACTTC; CDR3 protein: CASSVTPTGIYEQYF
J gene: TRBJ1-1; D gene: .; clone size: .; V gene: TRBV5-1; CDR3 DNA: TGCGCCAGCAGCTTGGCCGGGCAGGGGTCCTTAGGGAACACTGAAGCTTTCTTT; CDR3 protein: CASSLAGQGSLGNTEAFF
J gene: TRBJ2-2; D gene: .; clone size: .; V gene: TRBV19; CDR3 DNA: TGTGCCAGTTCGGATGGGCCCGGCTCCCACACCGGGGAGCTGTTTTTT; CDR3 protein: CASSDGPGSHTGELFF
J gene: TRBJ2-7; D gene: TRBD1; clone size: .; V gene: TRBV5-1; CDR3 DNA: TGCGCCAGCAGCCCGCGAAACAGGGGATTCTACGAGCAGTACTTC; CDR3 protein: CASSPRNRGFYEQYF
J gene: TRBJ2-7; D gene: TRBD2; clone size: few; V gene: TRBV6-4; CDR3 DNA: TGTGCCAGCAGTGCCGGCGGGGGGAGCTCCTACGAGCAGTACTTC; CDR3 protein: CASSAGGGSSYEQYF
J gene: TRBJ2-5; D gene: TRBD1; clone size: .; V gene: TRBV10-3; CDR3 DNA: TGTGCCATCAGTGAGCGGGGACAGCAAGAGACCCAGTACTTC; CDR3 protein: CAISERGQQETQYF
J gene: TRBJ2-7; D gene: .; clone size: .; V gene: TRBV29-1; CDR3 DNA: TGCAGCGTTGAGAGGGAGCGGCCCTACGAGCAGTACTTC; CDR3 protein: CSVERERPYEQYF
J gene: TRBJ2-1; D gene: TRBD2; clone size: .; V gene: TRBV6-6; CDR3 DNA: TGTGCCAGCAGTTTCTCCGGGACTAGCGGGAGGGCGCAGCAGTTCTTC; CDR3 protein: CASSFSGTSGRAQQFF
J gene: TRBJ2-2; D gene: TRBD1; clone size: .; V gene: TRBV19; CDR3 DNA: TGTGCCAGTAGCCCGCTGGGACAGGGGGCCCACTCGGCCGGGGAGCTGTTTTTT; CDR3 protein: CASSPLGQGAHSAGELFF
J gene: TRBJ1-3; D gene: .; clone size: .; V gene: TRBV6-5; CDR3 DNA: TGTGCCAGCAGCCAAGGGCTCGGAAACACCATATATTTT; CDR3 protein: CASSQGLGNTIYF
J gene: TRBJ1-1; D gene: .; clone size: .; V gene: TRBV28; CDR3 DNA: TGTGCCAGCAGTTTGCAGGGATTGGGTGCTTTCTTT; CDR3 protein: CASSLQGLGAFF
J gene: TRBJ2-1; D gene: TRBD2; clone size: .; V gene: TRBV7-2; CDR3 DNA: TGTGCCAGCTTGGTCTCGGCGGGAGGGAACAATGAGCAGTTCTTC; CDR3 protein: CASLVSAGGNNEQFF
J gene: TRBJ2-1; D gene: TRBD2; clone size: .; V gene: TRBV5-6; CDR3 DNA: TGTGCCAGCAGCCTAGCGGAAACCTACAATGAGCAGTTCTTC; CDR3 protein: CASSLAETYNEQFF
J gene: TRBJ2-1; D gene: TRBD2; clone size: .; V gene: TRBV4-2; CDR3 DNA: TGTGCCAGCAGCCAAGCTGTTTACGCTAGCGGGGGCTACAATGAGCAGTTCTTC; CDR3 protein: CASSQAVYASGGYNEQFF
J gene: TRBJ2-7; D gene: .; clone size: large; V gene: TRBV5-6; CDR3 DNA: TGTGCCAGCAGCTTGAATTCCTACGAGCAGTACTTC; CDR3 protein: CASSLNSYEQYF
J gene: TRBJ1-5; D gene: .; clone size: .; V gene: TRBV27; CDR3 DNA: TGTGCCAGCAGTCCCCACGGGAATCAGCCCCAGCATTTT; CDR3 protein: CASSPHGNQPQHF
J gene: TRBJ2-3; D gene: TRBD2; clone size: .; V gene: TRBV28; CDR3 DNA: TGTGCCAGCAGTTCCGGTGCTAGCGGGGATAGCACAGATACGCAGTATTTT; CDR3 protein: CASSSGASGDSTDTQYF
J gene: TRBJ1-3; D gene: .; clone size: .; V gene: TRBV6-5; CDR3 DNA: TGTGCCAGCAGCAGACCGAGCTCTGGAAACACCATATATTTT; CDR3 protein: CASSRPSSGNTIYF
J gene: TRBJ2-6; D gene: TRBD1; clone size: .; V gene: TRBV7-9; CDR3 DNA: TGTGCCAGCAGCTGGGGTCGGGACAGATACGACTCTGGGGCCAACGTCCTGACTTTC; CDR3 protein: CASSWGRDRYDSGANVLTF
J gene: TRBJ2-1; D gene: .; clone size: once; V gene: TRBV14; CDR3 DNA: TGTGCCAGCAGCAGACAGGTCTACAATGAGCAGTTCTTC; CDR3 protein: CASSRQVYNEQFF